A single sample is the source of the 8 T cell receptor beta chains below, sequenced in a study of T cell responses to AZD1222 COVID-19 vaccine. TCRdb's copy holds only in-frame clones and misses some; the assay was immunoSEQ multiplex PCR. The sample holds 130,000 to 150,000 clones, roughly 93% seen once. The starting material was peripheral blood, obtained 28 days after the second AZD1222 dose. The receptors were sampled from an adult who received the AZD1222 COVID-19 vaccine.

The chain recombines TRBV14 with TRBJ2-3, with D possibly matching TRBD2 (6 bases). Trimming took 0 bases from V and 3 from J, leaving 10 bases between them. CDR1 and CDR2 from the germline V gene are SGHDN and FVKESK. The CDR3 length is 15 residues. The CDR3 bases are TGTGCCAGCAGCCAAGAGCGGGGTTGGACAGATACGCAGTATTTT. Amino acid sequence: CASSQERGWTDTQYF. Full variable domain (remainder filled in from reference TRBV14 and TRBJ2-3): EAGVTQFPSHSVIEKGQTVTLRCDPISGHDNLYWYRRVMGKEIKFLLHFVKESKQDESGMPNNRFLAERTGGTYSTLKVQPAELEDSGVYFCASSQERGWTDTQYFGPGTRLTVL.

This clone came up once. The V and J genes are TRBV6-6 and TRBJ1-3; 8 bases align to TRBD1. CDR1 and CDR2 from the germline V gene are MNHNY and SVGAGI (reference sequence). This CDR3 comprises 16 residues. Trimming at V came to 0 bases and at J to 2 bases, leaving 3 bases not matched to a gene. The CDR3 region has the DNA TGTGCCAGCAGTTACTCGGGACAGGAAACTGGAAACACCATATATTTT. As protein: CASSYSGQETGNTIYF.

The chain is built from TRBV11-2 and TRBJ2-5; D possibly corresponds to TRBD1 (5 bases). V shed 1 base and J shed 1 base, with 10 bases lying between them. The germline V gene encodes CDR1 SGHAT and CDR2 FQNNGV. The CDR3 contains 15 residues. Here the CDR3 DNA reads TGTGCCAGCAGCTTAGTTTACAGGCCCCAAGAGACCCAGTACTTC. Its protein product is CASSLVYRPQETQYF.

This chain connects TRBV5-4 to TRBJ1-1; TRBD1 aligns across 9 bases. Germline CDR1 SGHNT, CDR2 YYREEE (reference sequence). This CDR3 is built from 15 residues. The junction had 5 bases not matched to a gene; V was cut back by 4 bases and J by 1 base. In nucleotides, the CDR3 is TGTGCCAGCAGCCCGGGACAGGGTCGGAACACTGAAGCTTTCTTT. This codes for CASSPGQGRNTEAFF.

The V gene is TRBV6-2 or TRBV6-3, the J gene TRBJ2-1, with TRBD2 as a possible D gene (6 bases). The CDR3 has 17 amino acids. The germline gives CDR1 MNHEY, CDR2 SVGEGT. The V end lost 2 bases, the J end lost 9 bases, and 23 bases lay between the germline ends. CDR3 loop: CASSYGRGNYVAGEQFF. In nucleotides, the CDR3 is TGTGCCAGCAGTTACGGGCGGGGCAATTACGTCGCGGGTGAGCAGTTCTTC.

The chain combines TRBV10-3 with TRBJ1-5; D remains unclear. CDR1 is ENHRY and CDR2 is SYGVKD in the germline V gene. The CDR3 contains 13 residues. V was shortened by 2 bases and J by 9 bases, with 11 bases between the two germline ends. CDR3 nucleotides: TGTGCCATCAGTGAGCTCGTATCGATGCCCCAGCATTTT. As protein: CAISELVSMPQHF.

This clone occurred a few times. The chain recombines TRBV6-5 with TRBJ1-1; a possible D gene is TRBD1 (6 bases). Between the trimmed V and J ends, which lost 6 bases and 2 bases, there was a span of 16 bases. Germline CDR1 and CDR2: MNHEY and SVGAGI. This CDR3 region has 15 residues. The CDR3: CASSPVAGVNTEAFF. As DNA, the CDR3 is TGTGCCAGCAGCCCCGTGGCAGGGGTAAACACTGAAGCTTTCTTT.

The chain employs TRBV5-1 and TRBJ1-2, with D hard to call. The CDR3 totals 15 residues. Germline V gene sequence: CDR1 SGHRS, CDR2 YFSETQ. Trimming cost V 0 bases and J 1 base, with 10 bases left between them. CDR3 in DNA: TGCGCCAGCAGCTTGGACGGCCTAGATAACTATGGCTACACCTTC. Translated: CASSLDGLDNYGYTF.